This TCR beta chain was captured by sequencing in a study of cytomegalovirus exposure and HLA in healthy donors. Findings and limits, study-wide: In a later analysis, HLA-C alleles had the fewest associated TCRs, DRB1 alleles the most.

V dropped 4 bases and J dropped 5; count of bases not matched to a gene: 8. Germline-derived CDR1 and CDR2 are ENHRY and SYGVKD. There are 16 residues in the CDR3. 60 Vbeta and 13 Jbeta primers were used in PCR. TCRdb's table, derived via immunoSEQ multiplex PCR, lists solely in-frame clones and lacks some. The table has about 96,000 clones, about four fifths seen once. Remarks on this clone: Antigen specificity is unknown.

The chain uses TRBV10-3 and TRBJ2-2, with 9 bases matching TRBD2. This sequence originates from a female donor in good health and CMV-seropositive. Specimen: PBMCs. CDR3: CAISVGAGGITGELFF. Written as DNA, the CDR3 is TGTGCCATCAGTGTTGGAGCGGGGGGTATAACCGGGGAGCTGTTTTTT.